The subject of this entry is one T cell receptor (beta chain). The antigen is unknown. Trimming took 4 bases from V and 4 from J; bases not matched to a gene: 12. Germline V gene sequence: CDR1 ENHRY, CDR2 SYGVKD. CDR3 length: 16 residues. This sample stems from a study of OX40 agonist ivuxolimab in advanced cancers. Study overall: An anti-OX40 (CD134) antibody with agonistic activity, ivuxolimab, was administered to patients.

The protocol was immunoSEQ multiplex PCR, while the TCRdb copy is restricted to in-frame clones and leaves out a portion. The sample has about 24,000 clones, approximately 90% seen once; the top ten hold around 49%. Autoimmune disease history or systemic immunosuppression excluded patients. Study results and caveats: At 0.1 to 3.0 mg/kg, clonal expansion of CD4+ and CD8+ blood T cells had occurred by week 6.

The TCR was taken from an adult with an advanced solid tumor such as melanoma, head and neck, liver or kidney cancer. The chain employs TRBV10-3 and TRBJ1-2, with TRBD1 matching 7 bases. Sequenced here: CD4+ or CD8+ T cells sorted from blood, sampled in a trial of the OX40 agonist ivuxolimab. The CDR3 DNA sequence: TGTGCCATCAGTGCGGCCGGGACAGACCTCGTCTATGGCTACACCTTC. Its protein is CAISAAGTDLVYGYTF.